The following is a T cell receptor (beta chain) sequence with its context. These data are taken from a study of shared clonotypes between healthy human individuals. Here immunoSEQ multiplex PCR was the method, and the copy in TCRdb shows in-frame clones only, minus some. The sample lists 850,000 to 1,100,000 clones, roughly 80% occurring once. This CDR3 has 14 amino acids. V lost 10 bases, J lost 3 bases, and 10 bases stayed unmatched. The V gene's germline CDR1 is MGHDK and CDR2 SYGVNS. V is TRBV25-1 and J is TRBJ2-7; 9 bases align to TRBD2. The TCR sequence derives from a man aged 18 to 29 in good health. Some clones in this sample may be carry-over from other donors' samples. Sequencing used memory CD4+ T cells from PBMCs. Subset of the sample: CD45RA-negative fraction. CDR3 DNA sequence: TGTGCCACCGAGGCGACTAGCGGTAACTACGAGCAGTACTTC. Residues: CATEATSGNYEQYF.